This T cell receptor (beta chain) was recovered during a study of PD-1 blockade in mismatch repair-deficient tumors. About the research overall: Enrolled about 2013-2017, patients had progressing, pretreated mismatch repair-deficient cancers of 12 to 13 types.

Study-wide results and caveats: Rapid post-treatment expansion, then contraction, generally preceding radiologic response, marked tumor-resident clones.

This CDR3 is 16 amino acids long. Germline V gene sequence: CDR1 SGHVS, CDR2 FNYEAQ. With V trimmed by 4 bases and J by 4 bases, 9 bases remained unmatched. The table came from immunoSEQ multiplex PCR; TCRdb's copy has only in-frame clones and leaves some out. The sample holds around 120,000 clones; about 90% are singletons and the top ten take about 12%. PCR or immunohistochemistry showed mismatch repair deficiency in every enrolled patient. Regarding this clone: Antigen unknown.

The sample here was peripheral blood, taken almost 74 weeks after starting pembrolizumab. The genes are TRBV7-6 and TRBJ2-2; 7 nucleotides match TRBD2. The TCR was taken from an adult with mismatch repair-deficient cancer. CDR3 coding DNA: TGTGCCAGCAGCTCCCGGGGGAGGGAGAGCACCGGGGAGCTGTTTTTT. Encoded protein: CASSSRGRESTGELFF. Using reference TRBV7-6 and TRBJ2-2 for the parts outside the CDR3, the full variable domain is GAGVSQSPRYKVTKRGQDVALRCDPISGHVSLYWYRQALGQGPEFLTYFNYEAQQDKSGLPNDRFSAERPEGSISTLTIQRTEQRDSAMYRCASSSRGRESTGELFFGEGSRLTVL.